This TCR beta chain originates from a study of blood T cells in healthy people across ages. Alongside a J-beta primer mix, a sample-barcoded 5' primer served in a second PCR lasting 7 to 11 cycles. A single record per CDR3 protein comes from TCRdb applying MiXCR to the 5' RACE reads. This table has approximately 1,000,000 distinct CDR3 sequences, 35% to 40% appearing once. This clonotype came up a few times. What it recognizes is unknown. Study-wide findings and caveats: It was not possible, with unsorted PBMCs, to conclusively compare naive and antigen-experienced cells.

CDR3 length: 15 amino acids. V lost 2 bases to trimming and J lost 2 bases; unmatched junction nucleotides: 5. The V gene's germline CDR1 is SGHTA and CDR2 FQGNSA. Sequencing was carried out using blood. The source of this sequence is a man aged 18 to 30 in good health. This rearrangement joins TRBV7-2 to TRBJ2-7; 8 nucleotides agree with TRBD1. The CDR3 DNA is TGTGCCAGCAGCTTAAGGACAGGGTTGACCTACGAGCAGTACTTC. It encodes CASSLRTGLTYEQYF. Based on the CDR3 plus reference TRBV7-2 and TRBJ2-7, the full variable domain is GAGVSQSPSNKVTEKGKDVELRCDPISGHTALYWYRQSLGQGLEFLIYFQGNSAPDKSGLPSDRFSAERTGGSVSTLTIQRTQQEDSAVYLCASSLRTGLTYEQYFGPGTRLTVT.